The TCR beta chain described here comes from a study of T cell repertoires in cytomegalovirus infection (dated by TCRdb to between 2018 and 2020). Describing the broader study: Peptide stimulations targeted recently identified HLA-C-restricted CMV epitopes, whose presentation resists viral immunomodulation, together with well-studied HLA-B-restricted epitopes. The HLA type of each donor mattered for the analysis, because public TCR beta signatures pointed to carriage of CMV infection along with the matching HLA type.

Summary of the overall study and its limitations: In both this cohort and an independent roughly 330-donor cohort, the cumulative frequency of public TCR beta family members distinguished carriers of CMV infection plus the relevant HLA type. The ex vivo response was dominated by HLA-C-restricted CMV-specific TCR beta clonotypes, which also provided the single most frequent clonotype in two of eight donors.

TCRdb lists the instrument as Illumina HiSeq 1500. The public reads were reprocessed in TCRdb via fastp at Q25 and MiXCR, keeping in-frame beta chains. Every entry covers one CDR3 protein and lists the most common genes and DNA from its rows. Across this sample there are hundreds of thousands of distinct CDR3 sequences, with approximately 33% seen only once. Around a sixth of the sample is in the top ten clones. The treatment or condition label here, explained by the study, means: in vitro stimulation with specific CMV peptide epitopes to enrich CMV-specific T cells. This clonotype was detected only once. Its recognized antigen is unknown. Base qualities were left out, and no much larger clone turns up one base away. Weak support is all one read offers. This receptor was identified in a human donor in good health (CMV status not recorded). Some clones in this sample may be carry-over from other donors' samples. The sequenced sample was cultured PBMCs, obtained from culture after CMV antigen stimulation.

The CDR3 here reads CASSYRRQGADLGEQYF. Here is the DNA: TGTGCCAGCAGCTACCGAAGACAGGGGGCCGACCTGGGCGAGCAGTACTTC. The chain is made from TRBV7-9 and TRBJ2-7; a stretch of 10 junction bases matches TRBD1. The germline V gene encodes CDR1 SEHNR and CDR2 FQNEAQ (reference sequence). At the junction V is shortened by 4 bases and J by 6 bases; bases outside the gene matches: 15. Reading from cysteine to phenylalanine, the CDR3 counts 17 amino acids. This entry keeps only the CDR3 DNA: 51 bases, framed from base 1.